This T cell receptor beta chain is from a study of T cells after yellow fever vaccination. The CDR3 has 15 amino acids. V was clipped by 8 bases and J by 0 bases, with 13 bases between them. Germline CDR1 is MNHEY and CDR2 is SVGEGT. The table lists this clonotype with a few counts. MiXCR was run by TCRdb on the 5' RACE reads, yielding one entry per CDR3 protein. The data hold approximately 550,000 distinct CDR3 sequences, with about 19% observed a single time. The clonotype was recovered from a man younger than 45 who received the YFV17D yellow fever vaccine. The chain recombines TRBV6-2 or TRBV6-3 with TRBJ2-2; D perhaps matches TRBD2 (6 bases). The input for sequencing was PBMCs, taken 15 days after the yellow fever booster vaccination. The CDR3 is CASLRGLANTGELFF. DNA of the CDR3: TGTGCCAGCCTGCGGGGATTAGCGAACACCGGGGAGCTGTTTTTT.